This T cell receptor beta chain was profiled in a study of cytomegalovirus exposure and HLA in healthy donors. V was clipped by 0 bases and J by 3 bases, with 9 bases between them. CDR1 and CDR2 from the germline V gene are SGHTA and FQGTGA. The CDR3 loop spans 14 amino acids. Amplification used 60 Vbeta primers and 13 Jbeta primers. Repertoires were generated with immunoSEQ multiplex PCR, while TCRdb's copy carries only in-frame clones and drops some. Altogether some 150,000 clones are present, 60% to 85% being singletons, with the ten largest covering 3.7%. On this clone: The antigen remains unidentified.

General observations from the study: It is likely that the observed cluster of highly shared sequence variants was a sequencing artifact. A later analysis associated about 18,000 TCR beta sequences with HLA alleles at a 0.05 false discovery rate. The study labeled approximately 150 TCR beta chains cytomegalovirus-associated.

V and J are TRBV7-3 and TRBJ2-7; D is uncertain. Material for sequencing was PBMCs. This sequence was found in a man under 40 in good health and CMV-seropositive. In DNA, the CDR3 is TGTGCCAGCAGCTTAACTGGTGGCAACTACGAGCAGTACTTC. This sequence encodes CASSLTGGNYEQYF.